This TCR beta chain originates from a study of blood T cells in healthy people across ages. The donors, aged about 6 to 100, were healthy Caucasians from Russia. The use of a sample-barcoded 5' primer and a J-beta primer mix characterized a second PCR of 7 to 11 cycles. TCRdb processed the 5' RACE reads anew with MiXCR; each CDR3 protein has one entry. The sample yields 630,000 or so distinct CDR3 sequences, under 30% seen once. Study-wide points: The diversity estimates, figures obtained from one million T cells, were considered underestimates.

The CDR3 spans 17 residues. The germline V gene encodes CDR1 LGHNA and CDR2 YNFKEQ. The ends were cut back, 0 bases at V and 14 bases at J, with 25 bases in the middle. Notes on this clonotype: Its target is unknown.

Sequencing used blood. The chain links TRBV4-2 to TRBJ1-4; D is unresolved. This clonotype was obtained from a woman older than 75 in good health. The CDR3, as DNA: TGTGCCAGCAGCCAAGATCATCCCCAGGCATCCTCAGTAATCCTGTTTTTT. This encodes CASSQDHPQASSVILFF.